A selection of T cell receptor beta chains follows, all from one sample in a study of PD-1 blockade in classical Hodgkin lymphoma. Only in-frame clones appear in the TCRdb table, and some are missing; sequencing was by immunoSEQ multiplex PCR. Of 30,000 to 40,000 clones listed, 85% to 90% are singletons. The sample taken for sequencing was CD4+ T cells from blood. These receptors all stem from a human donor with classical Hodgkin lymphoma. Each CDR3 is given with its conserved first and last residue. A D gene is named only where the DNA matches it firmly. Where a row states a size, it is once, few, many or the class of an expanded clone; other rows omit it.

.	TRBV5-1	.	TRBJ1-5	CASSFDGNNQPQHF	TGCGCCAGCAGCTTTGACGGTAATAATCAGCCCCAGCATTTT
.	TRBV2	.	TRBJ1-4	CASSDDRYNEKLFF	TGTGCCAGCAGTGATGACAGATATAATGAAAAACTGTTTTTT
.	TRBV6-1	.	TRBJ1-1	CASTSGGVITEAFF	TGTGCCAGCACGAGTGGGGGGGTGATCACTGAAGCTTTCTTT
few	TRBV6-5	.	TRBJ1-2	CASSLSGTPEGYTF	TGTGCCAGCAGTTTAAGTGGAACTCCCGAGGGCTACACCTTC
once	TRBV7-8	.	TRBJ2-5	CASAEVAQETQYF	TGTGCCTCCGCCGAGGTTGCCCAAGAGACCCAGTACTTC
.	TRBV10-1	.	TRBJ2-1	CASSETGDNEQFF	TGCGCCAGCAGTGAGACCGGGGACAATGAGCAGTTCTTC
.	TRBV18	.	TRBJ2-4	CASSPTTRIQYF	TGTGCCAGCTCACCGACTACAAGGATTCAGTACTTC
few	TRBV2	.	TRBJ2-1	CASSVEGPQQVQFF	TGTGCCAGCAGTGTCGAAGGCCCGCAACAGGTGCAGTTCTTC
.	TRBV28	.	TRBJ1-1	CASSLNVTHPLGGLNTEAFF	TGTGCCAGCAGTTTAAACGTGACCCACCCATTAGGGGGGCTGAACACTGAAGCTTTCTTT
.	TRBV2	TRBD1	TRBJ2-5	CASSGQGRGETQYF	TGTGCCAGCAGTGGACAGGGCAGAGGCGAGACCCAGTACTTC
.	TRBV20-1	.	TRBJ2-7	CSARVASEQYF	TGCAGTGCTAGAGTTGCGAGCGAGCAGTACTTC
few	TRBV7-3	.	TRBJ1-1	CASSLILTEAFF	TGTGCCAGCAGCTTAATACTGACTGAAGCTTTCTTT
.	TRBV9	TRBD1	TRBJ1-1	CASRVERGHYLCTEAFF	TGTGCCAGCAGAGTGGAGAGGGGGCACTATCTGTGTACTGAAGCTTTCTTT
.	TRBV7-7	.	TRBJ2-5	CASSPGQFQETQYF	TGTGCCAGCAGCCCAGGACAATTCCAAGAGACCCAGTACTTC
.	TRBV5-4	.	TRBJ1-3	CASQPNRGGNTIYF	TGTGCCAGCCAACCCAATCGCGGGGGAAACACCATATATTTT
.	TRBV5-6	TRBD1	TRBJ2-7	CASSLDRGPYEQYF	TGTGCCAGCAGCTTGGACAGGGGGCCGTACGAGCAGTACTTC
.	TRBV4-1	.	TRBJ2-2	CASSQDPGRDTGELFF	TGCGCCAGCAGCCAAGATCCGGGGAGAGACACCGGGGAGCTGTTTTTT
.	TRBV10-3	.	TRBJ2-1	CAISESVAASSYNEQFF	TGTGCCATCAGTGAGTCGGTAGCGGCCAGCTCCTACAATGAGCAGTTCTTC
.	TRBV15	.	TRBJ1-3	CATSRGGSGNTIYF	TGTGCCACCAGCAGAGGTGGGTCTGGAAACACCATATATTTT
.	TRBV5-1	.	TRBJ1-1	CASSFSGSTEAFF	TGCGCCAGCAGCTTTTCGGGGTCCACTGAAGCTTTCTTT
.	TRBV15	.	TRBJ1-1	CATSRDIGPGGTEAFF	TGTGCCACCAGCAGAGATATAGGGCCGGGAGGCACTGAAGCTTTCTTT
.	TRBV5-1	.	TRBJ1-3	CASSADGGSGNTIYF	TGCGCCAGCAGCGCGGACGGGGGCTCTGGAAACACCATATATTTT
.	TRBV25-1	.	TRBJ1-4	CASAWGGKANEKLFF	TGTGCCAGCGCCTGGGGGGGTAAGGCTAATGAAAAACTGTTTTTT
.	TRBV7-9	.	TRBJ1-3	CASSLTAGNTIYF	TGTGCCAGCAGCTTGACCGCTGGAAACACCATATATTTT
.	TRBV5-1	TRBD2	TRBJ2-5	CASSLGLAGTGYQETQYF	TGCGCCAGCAGCTTGGGGCTAGCGGGGACCGGCTACCAAGAGACCCAGTACTTC
.	TRBV19	.	TRBJ2-5	CASSGKSGTQYF	TGTGCCAGTAGTGGAAAAAGCGGGACCCAGTACTTC
.	TRBV5-1	.	TRBJ1-3	CASSLPDGGGNTIYF	TGCGCCAGCAGCTTACCTGATGGGGGAGGCAACACCATATATTTT
.	TRBV29-1	.	TRBJ2-1	CSVEKGVSYNEQFF	TGCAGCGTTGAAAAGGGGGTATCCTACAATGAGCAGTTCTTC
.	TRBV5-1	.	TRBJ2-4	CASSLDAGNKNIQYF	TGCGCCAGCAGCTTGGATGCAGGGAACAAAAACATTCAGTACTTC
.	TRBV18	TRBD2	TRBJ2-1	CASSLSSGVYNEQFF	TGTGCCAGCTCACTTTCTAGCGGGGTTTACAATGAGCAGTTCTTC
.	TRBV28	TRBD1	TRBJ1-1	CATTRAQGGTEAFF	TGTGCCACCACACGGGCACAGGGGGGTACTGAAGCTTTCTTT
few	TRBV5-6	.	TRBJ2-7	CASSLWGHGNEQYF	TGTGCCAGCAGCTTGTGGGGACACGGTAACGAGCAGTACTTC
.	TRBV4-3	TRBD2	TRBJ2-3	CASSQGLAGHTDTQYF	TGCGCCAGCAGCCAAGGGCTAGCGGGTCACACAGATACGCAGTATTTT
.	TRBV30	TRBD1	TRBJ2-7	CALGQGRYEQYF	TGTGCCTTGGGACAGGGGAGGTACGAGCAGTACTTC
.	TRBV6-5	TRBD2	TRBJ2-3	CASSGITDTQYF	TGTGCCAGTAGCGGGATCACAGATACGCAGTATTTT
.	TRBV10-1	.	TRBJ2-7	CASSGRAAFYEQYF	TGCGCCAGCAGTGGGCGCGCAGCGTTCTACGAGCAGTACTTC
.	TRBV10-3	TRBD2	TRBJ2-3	CATRTSQLGDTQYF	TGTGCCACCCGGACTAGCCAACTGGGAGATACGCAGTATTTT